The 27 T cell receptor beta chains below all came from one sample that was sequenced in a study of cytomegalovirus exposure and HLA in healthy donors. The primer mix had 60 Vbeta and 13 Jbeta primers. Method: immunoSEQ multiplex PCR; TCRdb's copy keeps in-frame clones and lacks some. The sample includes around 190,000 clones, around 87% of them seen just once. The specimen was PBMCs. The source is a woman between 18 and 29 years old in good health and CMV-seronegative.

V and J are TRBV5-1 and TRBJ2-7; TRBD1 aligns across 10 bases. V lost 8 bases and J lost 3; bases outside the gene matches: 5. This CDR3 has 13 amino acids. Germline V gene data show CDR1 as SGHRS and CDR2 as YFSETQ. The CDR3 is CASRDRGNYEQYF. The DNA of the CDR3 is TGCGCCAGTAGGGACAGGGGTAACTACGAGCAGTACTTC.

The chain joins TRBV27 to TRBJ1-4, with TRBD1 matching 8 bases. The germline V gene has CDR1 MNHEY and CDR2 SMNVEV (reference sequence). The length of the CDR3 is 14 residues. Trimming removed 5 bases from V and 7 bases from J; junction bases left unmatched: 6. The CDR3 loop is CASSAGGSSEKLFF. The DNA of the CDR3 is TGTGCCAGCAGTGCAGGGGGCTCAAGTGAAAAACTGTTTTTT.

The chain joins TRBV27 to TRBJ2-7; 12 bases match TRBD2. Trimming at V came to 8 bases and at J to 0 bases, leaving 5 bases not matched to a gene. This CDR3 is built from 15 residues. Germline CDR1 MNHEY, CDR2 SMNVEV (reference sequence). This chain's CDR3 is CASRLAGDTSYEQYF. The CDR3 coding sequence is TGTGCCAGCCGACTAGCGGGAGACACCTCCTACGAGCAGTACTTC.

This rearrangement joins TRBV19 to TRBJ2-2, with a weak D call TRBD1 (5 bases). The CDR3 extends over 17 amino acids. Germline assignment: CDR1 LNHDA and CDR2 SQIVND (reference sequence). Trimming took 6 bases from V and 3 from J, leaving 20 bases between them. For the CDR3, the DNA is TGTGCCAGTAGCCTAATGGGGCGACAGACCTACACCGGGGAGCTGTTTTTT. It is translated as CASSLMGRQTYTGELFF.

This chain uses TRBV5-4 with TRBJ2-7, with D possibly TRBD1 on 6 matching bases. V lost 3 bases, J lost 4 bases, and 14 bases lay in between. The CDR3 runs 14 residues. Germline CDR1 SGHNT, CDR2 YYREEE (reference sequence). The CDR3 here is CASSWQGRTYEQYF. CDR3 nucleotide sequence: TGTGCCAGCAGCTGGCAGGGGCGCACTTACGAGCAGTACTTC.

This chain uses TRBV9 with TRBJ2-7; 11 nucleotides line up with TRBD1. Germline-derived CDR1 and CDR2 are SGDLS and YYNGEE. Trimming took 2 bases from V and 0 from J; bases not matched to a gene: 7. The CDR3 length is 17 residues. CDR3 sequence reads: CASSVRDRGGSSYEQYF. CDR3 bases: TGTGCCAGCAGCGTCCGGGACAGGGGGGGTAGCTCCTACGAGCAGTACTTC. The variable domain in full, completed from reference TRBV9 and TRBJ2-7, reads DSGVTQTPKHLITATGQRVTLRCSPRSGDLSVYWYQQSLDQGLQFLIQYYNGEERAKGNILERFSAQQFPDLHSELNLSSLELGDSALYFCASSVRDRGGSSYEQYFGPGTRLTVT.

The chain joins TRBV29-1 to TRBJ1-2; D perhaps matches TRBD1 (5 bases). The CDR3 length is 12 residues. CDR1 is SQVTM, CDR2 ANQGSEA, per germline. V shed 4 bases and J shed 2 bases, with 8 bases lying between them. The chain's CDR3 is CSVAGSNYGYTF. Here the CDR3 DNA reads TGCAGCGTTGCAGGGTCCAACTATGGCTACACCTTC.

The CDR3 DNA reads TGTGCCAGCAGCGTTCGTGCCGGGACAGGGACTAATGAAAAACTGTTTTTT. It specifies CASSVRAGTGTNEKLFF. The chain joins TRBV9 to TRBJ1-4, with 9 bases aligning to TRBD1. Trimming removed 2 bases from V and 2 bases from J; junction bases left unmatched: 7. The CDR3 loop spans 17 amino acids. Germline assignment: CDR1 SGDLS and CDR2 YYNGEE.

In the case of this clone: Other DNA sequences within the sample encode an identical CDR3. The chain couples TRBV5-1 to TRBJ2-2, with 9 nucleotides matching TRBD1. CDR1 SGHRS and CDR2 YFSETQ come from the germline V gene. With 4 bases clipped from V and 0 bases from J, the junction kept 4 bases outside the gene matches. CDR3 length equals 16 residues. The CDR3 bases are TGCGCCAGCAGCCTGGACAGGGGCGCGAACACCGGGGAGCTGTTTTTT. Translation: CASSLDRGANTGELFF.

The CDR3 sequence is CASSTRGGEETQYF. CDR3 sequence (DNA): TGTGCCAGCAGCACAAGAGGGGGAGAAGAGACCCAGTACTTC. The chain links TRBV9 to TRBJ2-5, with D maybe TRBD1 (6 bases). There are 14 residues in the CDR3. Germline CDR1 SGDLS, CDR2 YYNGEE. Trimming left V 4 bases short and J 3 bases short, with 13 bases between.

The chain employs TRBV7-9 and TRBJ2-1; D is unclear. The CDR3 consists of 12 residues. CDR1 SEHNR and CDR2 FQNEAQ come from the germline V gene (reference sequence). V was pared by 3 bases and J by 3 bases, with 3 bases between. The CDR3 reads CASSLSYNEQFF. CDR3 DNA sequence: TGTGCCAGCAGCTTGAGCTACAATGAGCAGTTCTTC. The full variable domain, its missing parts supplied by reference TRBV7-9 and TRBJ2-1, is DTGVSQNPRHKITKRGQNVTFRCDPISEHNRLYWYRQTLGQGPEFLTYFQNEAQLEKSRLLSDRFSAERPKGSFSTLEIQRTEQGDSAMYLCASSLSYNEQFFGPGTRLTVL.

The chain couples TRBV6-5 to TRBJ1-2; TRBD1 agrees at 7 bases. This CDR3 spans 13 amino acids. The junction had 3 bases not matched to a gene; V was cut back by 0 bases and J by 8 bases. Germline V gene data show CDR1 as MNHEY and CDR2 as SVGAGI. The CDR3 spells CASSYSDRLGYTF. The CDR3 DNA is TGTGCCAGCAGTTACTCGGACAGGTTGGGCTACACCTTC.

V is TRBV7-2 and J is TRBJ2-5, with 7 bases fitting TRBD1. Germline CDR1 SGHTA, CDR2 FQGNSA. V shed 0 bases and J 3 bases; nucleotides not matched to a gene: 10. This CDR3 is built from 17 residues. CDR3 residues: CASSLAPLTGKEETQYF. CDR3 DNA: TGTGCCAGCAGCTTAGCCCCATTGACAGGGAAGGAAGAGACCCAGTACTTC.

This CDR3 is CASSESGGTTLGSLGYTF. DNA for the CDR3: TGCGCCAGCAGTGAGTCGGGGGGGACTACCCTGGGTTCCCTTGGCTACACCTTC. This chain links TRBV10-2 with TRBJ1-2; a weak D match, TRBD1 (5 bases). V was pared by 0 bases and J by 7 bases, with 24 bases between. The CDR3 loop spans 18 amino acids. From germline, CDR1 is WSHSY and CDR2 SAAADI.

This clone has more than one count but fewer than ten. The CDR3 sequence: CASSYGPRQGIYEQYF. In nucleotides, the CDR3 is TGTGCCAGCAGTTACGGGCCCAGACAGGGGATCTACGAGCAGTACTTC. The genes are TRBV6-5 and TRBJ2-7; 8 bases match TRBD1. The CDR3 runs to 16 residues. Germline V gene lookup returns CDR1 MNHEY and CDR2 SVGAGI. Trimming at V came to 2 bases and at J to 3 bases, leaving 9 bases not matched to a gene.

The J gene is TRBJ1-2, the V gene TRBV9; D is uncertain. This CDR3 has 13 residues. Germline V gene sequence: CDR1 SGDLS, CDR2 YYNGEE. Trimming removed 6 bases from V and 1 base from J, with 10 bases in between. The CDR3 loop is CASNSMFNYGYTF. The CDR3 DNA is TGTGCCAGCAACAGCATGTTTAACTATGGCTACACCTTC.

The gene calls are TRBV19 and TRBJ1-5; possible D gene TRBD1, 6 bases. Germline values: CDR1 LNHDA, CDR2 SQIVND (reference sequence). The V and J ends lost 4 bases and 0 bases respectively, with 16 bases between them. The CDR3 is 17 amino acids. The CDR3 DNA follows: TGTGCCAGTAGTACAACGACAGGATTTTATAGCAATCAGCCCCAGCATTTT. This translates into CASSTTTGFYSNQPQHF.

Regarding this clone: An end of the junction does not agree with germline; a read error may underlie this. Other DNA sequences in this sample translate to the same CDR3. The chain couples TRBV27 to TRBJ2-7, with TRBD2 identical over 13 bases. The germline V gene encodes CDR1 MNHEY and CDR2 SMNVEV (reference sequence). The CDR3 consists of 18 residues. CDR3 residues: CASRSPGLAGPYPEEQYF. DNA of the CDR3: TGCGCCAGCAGAAGCCCGGGACTAGCGGGGCCTTACCCGGAAGAGCAGTACTTC.

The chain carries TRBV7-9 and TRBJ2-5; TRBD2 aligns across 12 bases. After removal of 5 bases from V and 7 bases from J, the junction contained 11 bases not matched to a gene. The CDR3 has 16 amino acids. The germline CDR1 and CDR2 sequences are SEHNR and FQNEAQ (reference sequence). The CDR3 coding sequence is TGTGCCAGCAGCCCACGGACTAGCGGGGCCCCAGGGACCCAGTACTTC. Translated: CASSPRTSGAPGTQYF.

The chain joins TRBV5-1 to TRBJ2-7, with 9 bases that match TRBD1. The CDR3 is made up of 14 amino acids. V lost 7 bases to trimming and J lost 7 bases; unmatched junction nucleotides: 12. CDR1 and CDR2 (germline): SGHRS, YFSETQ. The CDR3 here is CASSPGQGSGEQYF. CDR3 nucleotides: TGCGCCAGCTCCCCGGGACAGGGTTCGGGTGAGCAGTACTTC.

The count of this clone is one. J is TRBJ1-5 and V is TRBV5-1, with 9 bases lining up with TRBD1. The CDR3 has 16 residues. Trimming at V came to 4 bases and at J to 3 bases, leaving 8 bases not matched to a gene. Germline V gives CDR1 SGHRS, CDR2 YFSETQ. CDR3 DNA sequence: TGCGCCAGCAGCCAGGGGACAGGGACTTACAATCAGCCCCAGCATTTT. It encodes CASSQGTGTYNQPQHF.

The CDR3 is CASSILLGREGTDTQYF. The DNA for the CDR3 is TGTGCCAGCAGTATATTGCTAGGGCGGGAGGGCACAGATACGCAGTATTTT. The chain combines TRBV14 with TRBJ2-3; the match to TRBD2 covers 8 bases. CDR1 and CDR2 (germline): SGHDN, FVKESK. This CDR3 has 17 amino acids. Unmatched junction bases numbered 12, after V lost 6 bases and J lost 1 base.

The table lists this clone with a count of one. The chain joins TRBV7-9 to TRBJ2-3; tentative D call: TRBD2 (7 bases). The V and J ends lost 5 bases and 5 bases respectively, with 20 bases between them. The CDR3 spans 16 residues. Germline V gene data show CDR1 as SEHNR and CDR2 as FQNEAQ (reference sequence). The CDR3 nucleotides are TGTGCCAGCAGCACAGGGATGGTAGCGGGTGGAGATACGCAGTATTTT. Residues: CASSTGMVAGGDTQYF.

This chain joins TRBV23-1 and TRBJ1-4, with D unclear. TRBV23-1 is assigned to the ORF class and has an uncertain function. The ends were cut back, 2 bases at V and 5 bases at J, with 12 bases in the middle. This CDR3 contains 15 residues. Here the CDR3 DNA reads TGCGCCAGCAGTCAAGGAGGGAGTGGGAATGAAAAACTGTTTTTT. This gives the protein CASSQGGSGNEKLFF.

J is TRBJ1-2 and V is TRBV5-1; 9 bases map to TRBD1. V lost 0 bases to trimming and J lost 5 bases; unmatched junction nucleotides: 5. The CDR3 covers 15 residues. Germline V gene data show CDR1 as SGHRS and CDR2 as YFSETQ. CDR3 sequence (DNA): TGCGCCAGCAGCTTGGGGGGACAGGGTAATTATGGCTACACCTTC. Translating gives CASSLGGQGNYGYTF.

The CDR3 region has the DNA TGCGCCAGCAGCCAAGACCGAGACAGGGGCTATGGCTACACCTTC. Translating gives CASSQDRDRGYGYTF. This rearrangement joins TRBV4-3 to TRBJ1-2; 8 bases match TRBD1. With V trimmed by 0 bases and J by 4 bases, 4 bases remained unmatched. There are 15 residues in the CDR3. Germline CDR1 is LGHNA and CDR2 is YSLEER.

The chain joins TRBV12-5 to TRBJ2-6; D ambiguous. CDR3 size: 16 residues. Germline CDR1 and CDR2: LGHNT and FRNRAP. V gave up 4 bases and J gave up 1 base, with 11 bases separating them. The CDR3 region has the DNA TGTGCTAGTGGTTCACCCCCGAGTTCTGGGGCCAACGTCCTGACTTTC. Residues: CASGSPPSSGANVLTF.